This T cell receptor (beta chain) originates from a study of cytomegalovirus exposure and HLA in healthy donors. CDR3 length equals 14 residues. Germline CDR1 is LNHNV and CDR2 is YYDKDF (reference sequence). PCR was performed using 60 Vbeta and 13 Jbeta primers. TCRdb's table, derived via immunoSEQ multiplex PCR, lists solely in-frame clones and lacks some. The sample includes around 300,000 clones, 70% to 90% seen only once; the top ten take about 2.5%. The sequenced material came from PBMCs. This rearrangement joins TRBV15 to TRBJ2-5; D not resolved. Judging by the DNA end, TRBJ2-7 fits better; the J call may be wrong. The receptor was isolated from a woman between 18 and 29 years old in good health and CMV-seronegative. Here the CDR3 DNA reads TGTGCCACCAGCAGAGGCTCTCCGCGCTACGAGCAGTACTTC. It specifies CATSRGSPRYEQYF.